The text below deals with one T cell receptor (beta chain). The data stem from a study of blood T cell repertoires in COVID-19. Background on the study: The United States, Italy and Spain supplied acute and convalescent COVID-19 samples. Sources were T cells, B-cell-depleted T cells, or PBMCs; the material itself was cDNA or gDNA.

TCRdb keeps only in-frame clones here, not all; method: immunoSEQ multiplex PCR. The table has approximately 340,000 clones, around 83% seen once. The CDR3 is made up of 16 amino acids. CDR1 is MGHRA, CDR2 YSYEKL, per germline. V lost 3 bases, J lost 1 base, and 15 bases lay in between. The sequence was obtained from a man younger than 40 with active or convalescent COVID-19. Sequencing input: peripheral blood. The chain carries TRBV4-1 and TRBJ1-2, with D perhaps matching TRBD1 (6 bases). The CDR3, as DNA: TGCGCCAGCAGCCAGCCCTACAGGGACCTTAACTATGGCTACACCTTC. This sequence encodes CASSQPYRDLNYGYTF.